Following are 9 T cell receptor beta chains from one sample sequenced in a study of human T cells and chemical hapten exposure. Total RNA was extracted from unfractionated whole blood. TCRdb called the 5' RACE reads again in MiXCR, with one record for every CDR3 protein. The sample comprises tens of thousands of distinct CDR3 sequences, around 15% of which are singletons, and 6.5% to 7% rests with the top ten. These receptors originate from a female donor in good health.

The CDR3 loop is CSAEHSGNTIYF. The DNA for the CDR3 is TGCAGCGCCGAGCACTCTGGAAACACCATATATTTT. The V call is TRBV20-1, the J call TRBJ1-3, with D hard to call. Germline CDR1 reads DFQATT; CDR2 reads SNEGSKA (reference sequence). The CDR3 totals 12 residues.

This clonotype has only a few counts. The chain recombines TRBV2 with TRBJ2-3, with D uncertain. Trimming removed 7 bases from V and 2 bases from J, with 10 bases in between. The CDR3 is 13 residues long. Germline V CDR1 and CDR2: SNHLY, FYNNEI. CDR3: CASTPTATDTQYF. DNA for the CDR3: TGTGCCAGCACTCCCACGGCCACAGATACGCAGTATTTT.

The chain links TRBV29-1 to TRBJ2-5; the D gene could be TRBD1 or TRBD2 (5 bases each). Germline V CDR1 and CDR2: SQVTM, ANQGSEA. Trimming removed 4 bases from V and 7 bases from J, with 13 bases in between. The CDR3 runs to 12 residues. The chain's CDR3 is CSVVSGAGTQYF. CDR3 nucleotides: TGCAGCGTTGTTTCTGGGGCGGGGACCCAGTACTTC.

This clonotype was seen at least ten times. CDR3: CAGAYSDLNNEQFF. The CDR3 DNA reads TGTGCCGGGGCCTATTCGGACCTCAACAATGAGCAGTTCTTC. The rearrangement joins TRBV12-3 or TRBV12-4 to TRBJ2-1, with D perhaps TRBD1 (5 bases). V lost 11 bases to trimming and J lost 5 bases, with 19 bases between them. The CDR3 contains 14 residues.

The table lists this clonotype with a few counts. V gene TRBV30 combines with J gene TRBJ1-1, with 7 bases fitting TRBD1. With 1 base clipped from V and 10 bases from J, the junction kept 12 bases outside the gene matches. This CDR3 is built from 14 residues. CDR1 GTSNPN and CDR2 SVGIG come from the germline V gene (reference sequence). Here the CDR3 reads CAWSALRTGGRAFF. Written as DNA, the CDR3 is TGTGCCTGGAGTGCTCTTCGGACAGGCGGAAGAGCTTTCTTT. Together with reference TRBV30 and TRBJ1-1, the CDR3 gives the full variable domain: SQTIHQWPATLVQPVGSPLSLECTVEGTSNPNLYWYRQAAGRGLQLLFYSVGIGQISSEVPQNLSASRPQDRQFILSSKKLLLSDSGFYLCAWSALRTGGRAFFGQGTRLTVV.

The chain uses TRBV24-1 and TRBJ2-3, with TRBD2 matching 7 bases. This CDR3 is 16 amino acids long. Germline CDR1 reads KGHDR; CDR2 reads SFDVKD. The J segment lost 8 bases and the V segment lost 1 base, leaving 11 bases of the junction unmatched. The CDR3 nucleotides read TGTGCCACCAGTGATTTCGGGGGAATCGGGGGGACTACGCAGTATTTT. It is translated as CATSDFGGIGGTTQYF.

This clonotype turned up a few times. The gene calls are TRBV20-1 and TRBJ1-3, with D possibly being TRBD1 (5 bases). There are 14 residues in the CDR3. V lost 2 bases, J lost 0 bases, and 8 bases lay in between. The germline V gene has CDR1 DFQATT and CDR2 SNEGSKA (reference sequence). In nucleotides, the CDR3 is TGCAGTGCTAGACAGGGAGTCTCTGGAAACACCATATATTTT. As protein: CSARQGVSGNTIYF.

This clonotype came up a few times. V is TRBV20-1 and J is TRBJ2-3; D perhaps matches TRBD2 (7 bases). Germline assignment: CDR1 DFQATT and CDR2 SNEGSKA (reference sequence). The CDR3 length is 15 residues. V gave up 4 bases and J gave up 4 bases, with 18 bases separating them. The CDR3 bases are TGCAGTGCTATTCCCGGTGCGGGGGCCCCAGATACGCAGTATTTT. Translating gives CSAIPGAGAPDTQYF.

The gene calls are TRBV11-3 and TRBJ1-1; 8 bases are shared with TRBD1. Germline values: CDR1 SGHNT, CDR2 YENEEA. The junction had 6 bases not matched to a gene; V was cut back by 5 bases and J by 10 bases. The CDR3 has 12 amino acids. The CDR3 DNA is TGTGCCAGCAGCCCAGGACAGGGTGCAGCTTTCTTT. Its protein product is CASSPGQGAAFF.